The rows below give T cell receptor beta chains drawn from one sample of a study of T-cell memory formation after mild COVID-19. TCRdb reprocessed the 5' RACE reads via MiXCR and lists one record per CDR3 protein. The data contain 250,000 to 300,000 distinct CDR3 sequences, over 15% of them seen just once; the ten biggest clones take up 20% to 25%. Sequences were obtained from PBMCs or a T cell subset sorted from them (not recorded which). The receptors here all came from a man younger than 35 who had mild COVID-19 (a few samples of this study predate the infection). Cell type and time point are not known. CDR3s include the opening cysteine and the closing phenylalanine or tryptophan. A D gene is named only where the DNA matches it firmly. The size of a clone is reported for some rows only, either as once, few or many, or as a class for expanded clones.

J | size | D | V | CDR3 | DNA
TRBJ1-6 | . | TRBD1 | TRBV11-2 | CASSLIPGQGNSPLHF | TGTGCCAGCAGCTTAATTCCGGGACAGGGCAATTCACCCCTCCACTTT
TRBJ2-7 | few | TRBD1 | TRBV6-5 | CASRSTGQSSYEQYF | TGTGCCAGCAGGTCCACGGGACAGTCCTCCTACGAGCAGTACTTC
TRBJ2-7 | few | . | TRBV15 | CATSRGGTTYEQYF | TGTGCCACCAGCAGAGGCGGGACAACCTACGAGCAGTACTTC
TRBJ2-7 | few | . | TRBV5-1 | CASSFGPEGIGEQYF | TGCGCCAGCAGCTTCGGCCCCGAGGGAATTGGCGAGCAGTACTTC
TRBJ2-5 | . | TRBD2 | TRBV10-2 | CASSRGAGGEPGTQYF | TGCGCCAGCAGCCGGGGAGCGGGGGGTGAGCCGGGGACCCAGTACTTC
TRBJ1-6 | . | . | TRBV6-2/TRBV6-3 | CASSHDNAGYNSPLHF | TGTGCCAGCAGCCATGACAACGCGGGCTATAATTCACCCCTCCACTTT
TRBJ1-1 | many | TRBD1 | TRBV15 | CATSSFTGTEQRRTEAFF | TGTGCCACCAGCAGCTTCACCGGGACAGAACAGAGGCGCACTGAAGCTTTCTTT
TRBJ1-6 | few | . | TRBV27 | CASGYSPLHF | TGTGCCAGCGGATACTCACCCCTCCACTTT
TRBJ1-1 | few | . | TRBV12-3/TRBV12-4 | CASSLAGAMGTEAFF | TGTGCCAGCAGTTTAGCTGGGGCCATGGGCACTGAAGCTTTCTTT
TRBJ2-4 | many | TRBD1 | TRBV11-1 | CASSLDRGPMGNIQYF | TGTGCCAGCAGCTTAGACAGGGGTCCCATGGGAAACATTCAGTACTTC
TRBJ1-5 | few | TRBD1 | TRBV7-7 | CASSTDRGINQPQHF | TGTGCCAGCAGCACGGACAGGGGAATCAATCAGCCCCAGCATTTT
TRBJ2-5 | . | . | TRBV6-2/TRBV6-3 | CASSYRGTGRDQETQYF | TGTGCCAGCAGTTATCGGGGCACGGGGCGGGACCAAGAGACCCAGTACTTC
TRBJ2-7 | . | TRBD1 | TRBV7-8 | CASSLSRTGSYEQYF | TGTGCCAGCAGCTTAAGCCGGACAGGGTCCTACGAGCAGTACTTC
TRBJ1-1 | few | . | TRBV27 | CASTRHLNTEAFF | TGTGCCAGCACCCGTCATCTGAACACTGAAGCTTTCTTT
TRBJ2-1 | few | . | TRBV19 | CASSSRWRGNSYNEQFF | TGTGCCAGTAGTTCCCGGTGGCGGGGCAACTCCTACAATGAGCAGTTCTTC
TRBJ2-7 | few | . | TRBV20-1 | CSVQQGYEQYF | TGCAGTGTCCAACAGGGATACGAGCAGTACTTC
TRBJ1-5 | once | TRBD1 | TRBV6-1 | CASSGTGYSNQPQHF | TGTGCCAGCAGTGGGACAGGGTATAGCAATCAGCCCCAGCATTTT
TRBJ1-6 | . | . | TRBV4-1 | CASSRPLGVRNSPLHF | TGCGCCAGCAGCCGACCTCTCGGCGTCCGGAATTCACCCCTCCACTTT
TRBJ2-7 | . | . | TRBV29-1 | CSVDPRGSHEQYF | TGCAGCGTTGATCCCCGGGGTAGCCACGAGCAGTACTTC
TRBJ1-1 | few | . | TRBV4-1 | CASSQGTRSGTEAFF | TGCGCCAGCAGCCAAGGTACCCGATCGGGAACTGAAGCTTTCTTT
TRBJ2-5 | . | TRBD2 | TRBV4-1 | CASSPLGSGGALETQYF | TGCGCCAGCAGCCCCCTAGGTAGCGGGGGGGCCCTGGAGACCCAGTACTTC
TRBJ2-2 | . | . | TRBV14 | CASSQQAGELFF | TGTGCCAGCAGCCAACAGGCCGGGGAGCTGTTTTTT
TRBJ2-5 | . | . | TRBV18 | CASSPYLETQYF | TGTGCCAGCTCACCATATCTAGAGACCCAGTACTTC
TRBJ1-2 | few | . | TRBV7-2 | CASSFVTYYGYTF | TGTGCCAGCAGCTTCGTCACTTACTATGGCTACACCTTC
TRBJ1-1 | many | . | TRBV5-1 | CASRLGGENTEAFF | TGCGCCAGCAGGCTTGGTGGGGAGAACACTGAAGCTTTCTTT
TRBJ2-1 | . | TRBD1 | TRBV6-1 | CASSDGQASWIDEQFF | TGTGCCAGCAGTGATGGACAGGCTTCATGGATCGATGAGCAGTTCTTC
TRBJ2-2 | few | TRBD2 | TRBV3-1 | CASTLAGANVGELFF | TGTGCCAGCACCCTAGCGGGGGCCAATGTTGGGGAGCTGTTTTTT
TRBJ2-3 | . | . | TRBV4-3 | CASSQGASDTQYF | TGCGCCAGCAGCCAAGGGGCATCGGATACGCAGTATTTT
TRBJ2-4 | few | . | TRBV3-1 | CASSGLRQDPNIQYF | TGTGCCAGCAGCGGGCTCAGGCAAGACCCAAACATTCAGTACTTC
TRBJ1-6 | . | TRBD1 | TRBV2 | CASRSGTGNSPLHF | TGTGCCAGCAGATCCGGGACAGGAAATTCACCCCTCCACTTT
TRBJ1-6 | . | . | TRBV2 | CASRGLTSPNSPLHF | TGTGCCAGCAGAGGACTCACTTCCCCCAATTCACCCCTCCACTTT
TRBJ2-1 | . | . | TRBV5-1 | CASSFQGPYNEQFF | TGCGCCAGCAGCTTCCAGGGACCCTACAATGAGCAGTTCTTC
TRBJ2-7 | many | . | TRBV5-4 | CASSLEANSYEQYF | TGTGCCAGCAGCTTGGAAGCCAACTCCTACGAGCAGTACTTC
TRBJ2-2 | few | TRBD1 | TRBV7-8 | CASSLDPDRRQTGELFF | TGTGCCAGCAGCTTAGATCCGGACAGGAGGCAAACCGGGGAGCTGTTTTTT
TRBJ2-3 | many | . | TRBV5-1 | CASSFSDGSTDTQYF | TGCGCCAGCAGCTTTTCGGACGGGAGCACAGATACGCAGTATTTT
TRBJ2-7 | . | . | TRBV20-1 | CSATGASPSYYEQYF | TGCAGTGCTACAGGGGCGTCGCCCTCTTACTACGAGCAGTACTTC
TRBJ1-5 | . | TRBD1 | TRBV6-2/TRBV6-3 | CASSAVGQGDNQPQHF | TGTGCCAGCAGTGCGGTGGGACAGGGAGATAATCAGCCCCAGCATTTT
TRBJ2-2 | . | . | TRBV7-9 | CASSRSTTGELFF | TGTGCCAGCAGCCGATCAACGACCGGGGAGCTGTTTTTT
TRBJ2-2 | few | . | TRBV7-2 | CASSQPNTGELFF | TGTGCCAGCAGCCAACCGAACACCGGGGAGCTGTTTTTT
TRBJ2-7 | . | TRBD2 | TRBV6-2/TRBV6-3 | CASSQGLAGVNGEQYF | TGTGCCAGCAGCCAGGGACTAGCGGGGGTCAACGGCGAGCAGTACTTC
TRBJ1-5 | many | . | TRBV28 | CASSFSGQPQHF | TGTGCCAGCAGTTTCTCGGGTCAGCCCCAGCATTTT
TRBJ1-5 | few | . | TRBV5-1 | CASRQAFNQPQHF | TGCGCCAGCCGACAGGCGTTCAATCAGCCCCAGCATTTT
TRBJ1-2 | few | . | TRBV7-2 | CASSLVGGQGYTF | TGTGCCAGCAGCTTAGTCGGAGGGCAAGGCTACACCTTC
TRBJ1-2 | few | TRBD1 | TRBV5-5 | CVSNDGTGGFGYTF | TGTGTCAGCAATGACGGGACAGGGGGTTTCGGCTACACCTTC
TRBJ1-4 | once | . | TRBV7-2 | CASSLSGGALEKLFF | TGTGCCAGCAGCTTATCCGGGGGGGCGCTTGAAAAACTGTTTTTT
TRBJ2-1 | . | TRBD2 | TRBV5-1 | CASRDERGSSYNEQFF | TGCGCCAGCAGGGACGAGCGGGGAAGCTCCTACAATGAGCAGTTCTTC
TRBJ1-5 | . | . | TRBV19 | CASSQDRPYSNQPQHF | TGTGCCAGTAGCCAAGACAGGCCGTATAGCAATCAGCCCCAGCATTTT
TRBJ2-3 | few | . | TRBV27 | CASSTGQRGDTQYF | TGTGCCAGCAGTACGGGACAACGGGGAGATACGCAGTATTTT
TRBJ2-2 | . | . | TRBV10-3 | CAIRAENTGELFF | TGTGCCATCAGGGCAGAGAACACCGGGGAGCTGTTTTTT
TRBJ1-2 | . | . | TRBV28 | CASSFSHRNSGYTF | TGTGCCAGCAGTTTCTCCCACAGGAATTCTGGCTACACCTTC
TRBJ2-1 | few | TRBD2 | TRBV11-2 | CASTQAGGKNEQFF | TGTGCCAGCACTCAAGCGGGGGGAAAAAATGAGCAGTTCTTC
TRBJ1-1 | few | . | TRBV9 | CASSERMNTEAFF | TGTGCCAGCAGCGAGAGAATGAACACTGAAGCTTTCTTT
TRBJ2-7 | few | TRBD1 | TRBV4-3 | CASSQATGAAYEQYF | TGCGCCAGCAGCCAAGCGACAGGGGCCGCCTACGAGCAGTACTTC
TRBJ1-1 | . | . | TRBV6-5 | CASPPQGMNTEAFF | TGTGCCAGCCCCCCCCAGGGCATGAACACTGAAGCTTTCTTT
TRBJ1-2 | few | . | TRBV7-2 | CASSSIPGQSYGYTF | TGTGCCAGCAGCTCTATACCCGGACAGTCCTATGGCTACACCTTC
TRBJ2-3 | . | TRBD2 | TRBV2 | CASRDLAGGTDTQYF | TGTGCCAGCAGAGACCTAGCGGGGGGCACAGATACGCAGTATTTT
TRBJ2-3 | . | TRBD2 | TRBV24-1 | CATSDSASGEDF | TGTGCCACCAGTGATTCGGCTAGCGGGGAGGATTTT